A single sample is the source of the 5 T cell receptor beta chains below, sequenced in a study of type 1 and type 2 diabetes patients. PCR was run on genomic DNA. Multiplex PCR with 30 forward and 13 reverse primers amplified the TCR beta CDR3. In TCRdb, the multiplex PCR reads were re-called with MiXCR into one record per CDR3 protein. This repertoire shows 250,000 to 300,000 distinct CDR3 sequences, approximately 45% found once; its top ten account for about an eighth. The sample was peripheral blood mononuclear cells (PBMCs). These receptors were collected from a man aged 18 to 29 with type 2 diabetes.

The chain couples TRBV9 to TRBJ2-7; D perhaps matches TRBD2 (5 bases). This CDR3 is built from 15 residues. CDR1 and CDR2 (germline): SGDLS, YYNGEE. The V end lost 4 bases, the J end lost 3 bases, and 17 bases lay between the germline ends. The CDR3 bases are TGTGCCAGCAGCTACCAGACCGGCGGAGGCTACGAGCAGTACTTC. This codes for CASSYQTGGGYEQYF.

As DNA, the CDR3 is TGTGCCTTAAAACCCCCTGGCTACACCTTC. Translated: CALKPPGYTF. The chain links TRBV30 to TRBJ1-2; D call uncertain. Trimming took off 7 bases at V and 7 bases at J, with 10 bases between the two ends. The V gene's germline CDR1 is GTSNPN and CDR2 SVGIG (reference sequence). The CDR3 is made up of 10 amino acids.

This chain joins TRBV19 and TRBJ1-5, with D unclear. Germline loops: CDR1 LNHDA, CDR2 SQIVND (reference sequence). V was clipped by 0 bases and J by 0 bases, with 6 bases between them. The CDR3 runs 15 residues. The chain's CDR3 is CASSIESVSNQPQHF. The CDR3 nucleotides read TGTGCCAGTAGTATAGAGTCAGTTAGCAATCAGCCCCAGCATTTT. Drawing the rest from reference TRBV19 and TRBJ1-5, the complete variable domain is DGGITQSPKYLFRKEGQNVTLSCEQNLNHDAMYWYRQDPGQGLRLIYYSQIVNDFQKGDIAEGYSVSREKKESFPLTVTSAQKNPTAFYLCASSIESVSNQPQHFGDGTRLSIL.

The chain recombines TRBV2 with TRBJ2-1, with a tentative D call TRBD1 (6 bases). Looked up from germline, CDR1 is SNHLY and CDR2 is FYNNEI. This CDR3 spans 14 amino acids. V lost 4 bases and J 3 bases, leaving 10 bases between the germline ends. In DNA, the CDR3 is TGTGCCAGCAGTGGGGGACATAGCTACAATGAGCAGTTCTTC. This translates into CASSGGHSYNEQFF.

On this clonotype itself: A much bigger clone sits one base away, suggesting this may be a read error. The chain links TRBV10-3 to TRBJ1-1; no reliable D call. Looked up from germline, CDR1 is ENHRY and CDR2 is SYGVKD. The CDR3 is 17 residues long. Trimming left V 8 bases short and J 0 bases short, with 22 bases between. In nucleotides, the CDR3 is TGTGCCATCGGGCCACAGCCTACAGAGCTAATGAACACTGAAGCTTTCTTT. Its protein product is CAIGPQPTELMNTEAFF.